A selection of T cell receptor beta chains follows, all from one sample in a study of blood T cell repertoires in COVID-19. Sequencing used immunoSEQ multiplex PCR; TCRdb keeps in-frame clones, though not all of them. The table records 200,000 or so clones, roughly nine tenths of them present only once. The sample consisted of peripheral blood. These receptor sequences come from a man in his 70s with active or convalescent COVID-19. Each CDR3 is given with its conserved first and last residue. Each record gives: J gene, V gene, clone size, D gene, CDR3 length, CDR3 DNA, CDR3 protein. A D gene is named only where the DNA matches it firmly. A row's size may be missing; if present it is once, few, many or a size class.

>TRBJ2-1|TRBV29-1|.|TRBD2|16
TGCAGCGTTGAGGGACTAGCGTTAAGCTCCTACAATGAGCAGTTCTTC
CSVEGLALSSYNEQFF
>TRBJ2-1|TRBV3-1/TRBV3-2|few|.|13
TGTGCCAGCAGCCAAGAAGCGAGCAATGAGCAGTTCTTC
CASSQEASNEQFF
>TRBJ2-1|TRBV24-1|.|.|14
TGTGCCACCAGTGGGCCTGGCGGAATCAATGAGCAGTTCTTC
CATSGPGGINEQFF
>TRBJ1-5|TRBV6-5|.|.|14
TGTGCCAGCAGCCCCGACAGAGGCAATCAGCCCCAGCATTTT
CASSPDRGNQPQHF
>TRBJ2-7|TRBV7-2|.|TRBD2|15
TGTGCCAGCAGCTTAGCTACTAGCGGAACCTACGAGCAGTACTTC
CASSLATSGTYEQYF
>TRBJ2-3|TRBV11-2|.|.|12
TGTGCCAGCAGCACACCGCCAGATACGCAGTATTTT
CASSTPPDTQYF
>TRBJ1-1|TRBV7-9|.|.|11
TGTGCCAGCAGCATCCGGTGGGAAGCTTTCTTT
CASSIRWEAFF
>TRBJ2-7|TRBV18|.|.|18
TGTGCCAGCTCACCAATTATTTCTGCCGGCAGGGTGTCCTACGAGCAGTACTTC
CASSPIISAGRVSYEQYF
>TRBJ2-7|TRBV5-5|.|TRBD1|16
TGTGCCAGCAGCTTAAGCGTTGGGACAGGCTATTACGAGCAGTACTTC
CASSLSVGTGYYEQYF
>TRBJ2-3|TRBV11-2|.|.|15
TGTGCCAGCAGCTTAGACGGGAAACACACAGATACGCAGTATTTT
CASSLDGKHTDTQYF
>TRBJ2-1|TRBV20-1|few|.|12
TGCAGTGCTAGTCCGACATACAATGAGCAGTTCTTC
CSASPTYNEQFF
>TRBJ2-4|TRBV30|.|.|15
TGTGCCTGGGGAATTCGCAGTTCGGCCAAAAACATTCAGTACTTC
CAWGIRSSAKNIQYF
>TRBJ2-7|TRBV6-4|.|TRBD1|17
TGTGCCAGCAGTGACCCTGAAGGGACAGGGGGCCCCTACGAGCAGTACTTC
CASSDPEGTGGPYEQYF
>TRBJ2-5|TRBV5-1|.|.|14
TGCGCCAGCAGCGGGGGGACCATCCAAGAGACCCAGTACTTC
CASSGGTIQETQYF
>TRBJ2-4|TRBV3-1/TRBV3-2|.|TRBD1|16
TGTGCCAGCAGCCAAGGGACAGGGGTGATCAAAAACATTCAGTACTTC
CASSQGTGVIKNIQYF
>TRBJ2-3|TRBV2|.|TRBD2|16
TGTGCCAGCAGTAAACTAGCGGGGGGCAACACAGATACGCAGTATTTT
CASSKLAGGNTDTQYF
>TRBJ1-4|TRBV5-1|once|.|14
TGCGCCAGCAGCAACGGGAAGGGAAATGAAAAACTGTTTTTT
CASSNGKGNEKLFF
>TRBJ2-3|TRBV27|.|TRBD1|12
TGTGCCAGCACCACCCCGGGACAGGGTTCGTATTTT
CASTTPGQGSYF
>TRBJ1-1|TRBV18|.|.|15
TGTGCCAGCTCACTTTCACAGGGCACGAACACTGAAGCTTTCTTT
CASSLSQGTNTEAFF
>TRBJ2-7|TRBV25-1|.|TRBD1|14
TGTGCCAGCAGCCTGGGACAGGGGGCTTACGAGCAGTACTTC
CASSLGQGAYEQYF
>TRBJ2-2|TRBV5-1|.|TRBD2|21
TGCGCCAGCAGCTTGGGGGTTCCGGGACTAGCGGGAGGGTTCGACACCGGGGAGCTGTTTTTT
CASSLGVPGLAGGFDTGELFF
>TRBJ1-5|TRBV28|.|.|14
TGTGCCGGCGCAGCGGGGGGTCGCAATCAGCCCCAGCATTTT
CAGAAGGRNQPQHF
>TRBJ2-4|TRBV18|.|TRBD1|18
TGTGCCAGCTCACCGTATCTCAGGGGGAGAGACGCCAAAAACATTCAGTACTTC
CASSPYLRGRDAKNIQYF
>TRBJ2-7|TRBV7-8|.|TRBD1|14
TGTGCCAGCAGCGCCGGACAGGGGCCCTACGAGCAGTACTTC
CASSAGQGPYEQYF
>TRBJ2-7|TRBV2|.|.|13
TGTGCCAGCATGCGACTCCTGTACTACGAGCAGTACTTC
CASMRLLYYEQYF
>TRBJ2-2|TRBV7-8|.|TRBD1|18
TGTGCCAGCAGCTTAGTCCGCCGACAGGGGGGGACCACCGGGGAGCTGTTTTTT
CASSLVRRQGGTTGELFF
>TRBJ2-1|TRBV9|.|.|15
TGTGCCAGCAGCGTAGGGTGGGGAGAGTACAATGAGCAGTTCTTC
CASSVGWGEYNEQFF
>TRBJ2-1|TRBV5-1|.|TRBD1|17
TGCGCCAGCAGCTTGGGCTCCGGGACAGGGATCGGTAATGAGCAGTTCTTC
CASSLGSGTGIGNEQFF